These T cell receptor beta chains were read from a single sample in a study of radiotherapy plus CTLA-4 blockade in lung cancer. Clones were read by immunoSEQ multiplex PCR, and TCRdb kept only the in-frame ones, dropping some. Of roughly 86,000 clones listed, around 83% are singletons. Material: peripheral blood, obtained from a patient treated with radiotherapy plus ipilimumab. These receptor sequences come from a human donor with non-small cell lung cancer who had stable disease on radiotherapy plus ipilimumab. Each CDR3 is given with its conserved first and last residue. D genes are given only for firm matches. A row's size may be missing; if present it is once, few, many or a size class.

D,V,size,J,CDR3,DNA
TRBD2,TRBV6-1,.,TRBJ2-5,CASKFRGSFQETQYF,TGTGCCAGCAAATTCCGCGGGAGCTTCCAAGAGACCCAGTACTTC
TRBD2,TRBV11-2,.,TRBJ2-3,CASRYTLAGEDTQYF,TGTGCCAGCAGATATACTCTGGCGGGAGAAGATACGCAGTATTTT
.,TRBV10-1,.,TRBJ1-2,CASSENGNYGYTF,TGCGCCAGCAGTGAGAACGGGAACTATGGCTACACCTTC
.,TRBV7-3,.,TRBJ2-4,CASSTGPKNIQYF,TGTGCCAGCAGCACTGGCCCCAAAAACATTCAGTACTTC
.,TRBV9,.,TRBJ1-5,CASSVAGTLDRPQHF,TGTGCCAGCAGCGTAGCAGGGACCTTGGATCGGCCCCAGCATTTT
TRBD1,TRBV27,.,TRBJ1-2,CASSLWAGGRDGYTF,TGTGCCAGCAGTTTATGGGCAGGGGGTAGGGATGGCTACACCTTC
.,TRBV5-1,.,TRBJ1-1,CASSLRPKGTEAFF,TGCGCCAGCAGCTTGCGGCCCAAGGGCACTGAAGCTTTCTTT
.,TRBV29-1,.,TRBJ2-6,CSVEDSSGANVLTF,TGCAGCGTGGAGGACAGCTCTGGGGCCAACGTCCTGACTTTC
.,TRBV2,.,TRBJ1-3,CASSPRGQPGNTIYF,TGTGCCAGCAGTCCTCGGGGGCAGCCTGGAAACACCATATATTTT
.,TRBV19,.,TRBJ1-1,CASSPIPLNTEAFF,TGTGCCAGTAGCCCAATACCCCTGAACACTGAAGCTTTCTTT
.,TRBV7-2,.,TRBJ2-3,CASSSRETLPAQYF,TGTGCCAGCAGCTCCCGAGAGACCCTACCGGCGCAGTATTTT
TRBD1,TRBV18,.,TRBJ2-7,CASSPGGTGGVQQYF,TGTGCCAGCTCACCAGGAGGGACAGGGGGCGTTCAGCAGTACTTC
.,TRBV29-1,once,TRBJ1-2,CSVVGNGYTF,TGCAGCGTTGTAGGGAATGGCTACACCTTC
.,TRBV11-2,.,TRBJ1-1,CASSPWVEGTEAFF,TGTGCCAGCAGCCCCTGGGTAGAGGGCACTGAAGCTTTCTTT
.,TRBV7-9,.,TRBJ2-7,CASSLGTVTRGEQYF,TGTGCCAGCAGCTTAGGGACAGTCACGAGGGGGGAGCAGTACTTC
.,TRBV19,.,TRBJ1-4,CASSIPGSYATNEKLFF,TGTGCCAGTAGTATCCCAGGGTCTTATGCAACTAATGAAAAACTGTTTTTT
TRBD1,TRBV7-2,.,TRBJ1-2,CASSPTRQGYYGYTF,TGTGCCAGCAGCCCCACGAGACAGGGTTACTATGGCTACACCTTC
TRBD1,TRBV10-3,once,TRBJ2-7,CAITGDRGRYEQYF,TGTGCCATCACCGGGGACAGGGGGAGGTACGAGCAGTACTTC
.,TRBV19,.,TRBJ2-7,CASSTDFSYEQYF,TGTGCCAGTAGTACGGACTTTTCCTACGAGCAGTACTTC
.,TRBV27,.,TRBJ2-3,CASSLKLPVTDTQYF,TGTGCCAGCAGTTTAAAGTTGCCCGTCACAGATACGCAGTATTTT
.,TRBV28,.,TRBJ2-7,CASSFGGNSYEQYF,TGTGCCAGCAGTTTTGGCGGGAACTCCTACGAGCAGTACTTC
.,TRBV30,few,TRBJ1-1,CAWRERDTRSNTEAFF,TGTGCCTGGAGGGAGCGGGACACGAGATCGAACACTGAAGCTTTCTTT
.,TRBV28,.,TRBJ1-2,CASSLPQGWYGYTF,TGTGCCAGCAGTTTACCACAGGGCTGGTATGGCTACACCTTC
.,TRBV25-1,.,TRBJ1-4,CASTSMIGEKLFF,TGTGCCAGCACCTCCATGATTGGAGAAAAACTGTTTTTT
.,TRBV5-1,.,TRBJ1-4,CASSSDGLRGEKLFF,TGCGCCAGCAGCTCGGACGGATTACGAGGGGAAAAACTGTTTTTT
TRBD2,TRBV6-1,.,TRBJ2-7,CASRKGTSASYEQYF,TGTGCCAGCAGGAAGGGGACTAGCGCCTCCTACGAGCAGTACTTC
.,TRBV7-6,.,TRBJ1-1,CASSYAGITEAFF,TGTGCCAGCAGCTACGCAGGGATTACTGAAGCTTTCTTT
.,TRBV10-1,.,TRBJ1-5,CASSAGAGSNQPQHF,TGCGCCAGCAGTGCTGGGGCAGGTTCCAATCAGCCCCAGCATTTT